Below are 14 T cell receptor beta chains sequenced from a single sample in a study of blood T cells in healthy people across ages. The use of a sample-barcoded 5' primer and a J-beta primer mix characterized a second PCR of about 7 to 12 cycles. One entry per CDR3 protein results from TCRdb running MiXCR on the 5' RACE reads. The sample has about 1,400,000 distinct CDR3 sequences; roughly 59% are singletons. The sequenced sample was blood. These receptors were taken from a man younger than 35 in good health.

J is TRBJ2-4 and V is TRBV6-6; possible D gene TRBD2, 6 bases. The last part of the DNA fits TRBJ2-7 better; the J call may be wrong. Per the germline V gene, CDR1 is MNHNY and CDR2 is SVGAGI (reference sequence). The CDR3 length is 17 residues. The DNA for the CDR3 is TGTGCCAGCAGTTACGGCATTAGCGGTCTAGTAGGCTACGAGCAGTACTTC. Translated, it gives CASSYGISGLVGYEQYF.

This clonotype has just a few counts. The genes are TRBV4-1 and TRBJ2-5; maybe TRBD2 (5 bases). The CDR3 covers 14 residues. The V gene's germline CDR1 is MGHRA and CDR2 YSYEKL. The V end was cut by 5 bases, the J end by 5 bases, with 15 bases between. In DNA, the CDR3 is TGCGCCAGCAGCGACTACGCGGTGAGGGAGACCCAGTACTTC. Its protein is CASSDYAVRETQYF.

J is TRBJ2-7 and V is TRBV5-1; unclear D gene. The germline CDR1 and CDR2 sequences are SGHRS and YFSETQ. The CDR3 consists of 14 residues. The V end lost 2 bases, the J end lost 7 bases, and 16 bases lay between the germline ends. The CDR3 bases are TGCGCCAGCAGCTTTAGGGCTAGGCCTGGGGAGCAGTACTTC. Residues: CASSFRARPGEQYF.

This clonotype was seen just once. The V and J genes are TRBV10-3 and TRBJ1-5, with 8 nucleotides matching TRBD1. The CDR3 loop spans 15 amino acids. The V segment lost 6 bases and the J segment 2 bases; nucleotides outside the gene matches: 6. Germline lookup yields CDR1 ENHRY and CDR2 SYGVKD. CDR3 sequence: CAIRSGTGGNQPQHF. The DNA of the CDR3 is TGTGCCATCAGGTCAGGGACAGGAGGCAATCAGCCCCAGCATTTT.

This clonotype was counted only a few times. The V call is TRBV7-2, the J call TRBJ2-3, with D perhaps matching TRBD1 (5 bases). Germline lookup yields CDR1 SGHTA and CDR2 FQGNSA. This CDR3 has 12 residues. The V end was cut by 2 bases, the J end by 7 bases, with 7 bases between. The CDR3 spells CASSLRGNTQYF. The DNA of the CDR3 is TGTGCCAGCAGCTTAAGGGGTAATACGCAGTATTTT.

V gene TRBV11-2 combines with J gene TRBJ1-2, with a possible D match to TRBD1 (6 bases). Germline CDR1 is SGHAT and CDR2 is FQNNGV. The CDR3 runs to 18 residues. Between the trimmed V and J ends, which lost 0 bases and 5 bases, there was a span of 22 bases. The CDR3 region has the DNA TGTGCCAGCAGCTTAGATTTGGGGGGCGCCGGTATGGTTTATGGCTACACCTTC. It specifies CASSLDLGGAGMVYGYTF.

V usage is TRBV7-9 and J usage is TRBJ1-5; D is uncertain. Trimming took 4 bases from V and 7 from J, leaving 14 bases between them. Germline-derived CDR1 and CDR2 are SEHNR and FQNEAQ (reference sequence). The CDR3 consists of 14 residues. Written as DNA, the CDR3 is TGTGCCAGCAGCTCCCGCGGGGATGGACAGCCCCAGCATTTT. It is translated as CASSSRGDGQPQHF.

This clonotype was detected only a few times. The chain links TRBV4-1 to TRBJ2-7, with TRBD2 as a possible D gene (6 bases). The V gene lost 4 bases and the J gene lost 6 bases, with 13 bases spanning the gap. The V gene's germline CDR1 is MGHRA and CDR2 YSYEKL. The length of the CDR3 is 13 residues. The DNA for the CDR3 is TGCGCCAGCAGCCCGGGGGTCGTTCCCGAGCAGTACTTC. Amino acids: CASSPGVVPEQYF.

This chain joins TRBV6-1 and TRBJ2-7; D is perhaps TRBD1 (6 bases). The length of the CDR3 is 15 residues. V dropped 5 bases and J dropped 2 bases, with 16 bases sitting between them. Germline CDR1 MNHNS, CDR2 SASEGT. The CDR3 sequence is CASSFGDTGPYEQYF. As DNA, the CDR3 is TGTGCCAGCAGTTTCGGGGACACTGGTCCCTACGAGCAGTACTTC.

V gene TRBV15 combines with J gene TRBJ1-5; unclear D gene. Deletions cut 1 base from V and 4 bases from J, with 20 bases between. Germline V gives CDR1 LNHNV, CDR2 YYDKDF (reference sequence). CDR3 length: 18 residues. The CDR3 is CATSRGKRRGQINQPQHF. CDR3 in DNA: TGTGCCACCAGCAGAGGGAAGCGCCGCGGGCAGATTAATCAGCCCCAGCATTTT.

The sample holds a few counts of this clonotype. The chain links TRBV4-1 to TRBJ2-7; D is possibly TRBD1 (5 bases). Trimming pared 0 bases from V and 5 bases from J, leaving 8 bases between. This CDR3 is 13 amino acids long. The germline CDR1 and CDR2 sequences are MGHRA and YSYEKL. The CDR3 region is CASSQDQGHEQYF. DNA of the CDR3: TGCGCCAGCAGCCAAGATCAGGGCCACGAGCAGTACTTC.

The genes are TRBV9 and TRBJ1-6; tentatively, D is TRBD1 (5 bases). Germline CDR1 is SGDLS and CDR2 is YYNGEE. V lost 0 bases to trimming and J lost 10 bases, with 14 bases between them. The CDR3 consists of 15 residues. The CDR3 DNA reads TGTGCCAGCAGCGTAGAGGAAGGGGCTCGGTCACCCCTCCACTTT. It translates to CASSVEEGARSPLHF.

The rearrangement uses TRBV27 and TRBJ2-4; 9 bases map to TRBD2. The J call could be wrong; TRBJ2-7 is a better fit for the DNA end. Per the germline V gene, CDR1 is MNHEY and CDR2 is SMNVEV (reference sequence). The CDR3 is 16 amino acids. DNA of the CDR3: TGTGCCAGCAGTTTGGAGCGGGGGGTCTCCCAGTACGAGCAGTACTTC. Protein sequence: CASSLERGVSQYEQYF.

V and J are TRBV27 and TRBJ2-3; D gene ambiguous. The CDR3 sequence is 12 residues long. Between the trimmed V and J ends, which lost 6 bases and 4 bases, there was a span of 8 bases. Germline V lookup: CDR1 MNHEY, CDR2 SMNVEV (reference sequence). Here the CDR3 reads CASRGLPDTQYF. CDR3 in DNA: TGTGCCAGCAGGGGCCTACCAGATACGCAGTATTTT.